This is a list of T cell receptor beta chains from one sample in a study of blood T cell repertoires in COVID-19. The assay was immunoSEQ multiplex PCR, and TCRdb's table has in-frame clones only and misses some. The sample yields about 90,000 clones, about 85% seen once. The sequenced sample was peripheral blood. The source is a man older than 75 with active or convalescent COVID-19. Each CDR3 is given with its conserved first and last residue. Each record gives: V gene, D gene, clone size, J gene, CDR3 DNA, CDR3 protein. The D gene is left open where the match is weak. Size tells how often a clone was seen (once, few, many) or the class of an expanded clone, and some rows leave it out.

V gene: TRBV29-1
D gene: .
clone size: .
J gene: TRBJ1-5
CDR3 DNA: TGCAGCGTTCAGACAGTTCCTAATCAGCCCCAGCATTTT
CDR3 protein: CSVQTVPNQPQHF

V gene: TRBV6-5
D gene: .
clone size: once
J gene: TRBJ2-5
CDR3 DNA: TGTGCCAGCAGTTATTCTGGGGGCGCTTGGTACTTC
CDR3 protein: CASSYSGGAWYF

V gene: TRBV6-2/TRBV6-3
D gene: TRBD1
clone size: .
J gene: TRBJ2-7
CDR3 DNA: TGTGCCAGCAGTGACAGAGCCGGGACAGGGGCCGAGCAGTACTTC
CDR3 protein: CASSDRAGTGAEQYF

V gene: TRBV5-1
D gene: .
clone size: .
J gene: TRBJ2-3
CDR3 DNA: TGCGCCAGCAGCTTCGTCGGGGGTGGAGCAGATACGCAGTATTTT
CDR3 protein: CASSFVGGGADTQYF

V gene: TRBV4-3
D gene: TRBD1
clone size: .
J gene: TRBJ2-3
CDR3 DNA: TGCGCCAGCAGCCAAGGAGGGGGCTCCGGAACGCAGTATTTT
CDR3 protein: CASSQGGGSGTQYF

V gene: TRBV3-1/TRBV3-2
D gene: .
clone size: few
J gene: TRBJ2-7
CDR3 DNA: TGTGCCAGCAGACCAGGGGCTGTATTCTACGAGCAGTACTTC
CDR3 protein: CASRPGAVFYEQYF

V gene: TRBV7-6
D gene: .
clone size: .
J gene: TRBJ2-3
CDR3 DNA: TGTGCCAGCAGCTTGGGGGGGGCTTACACAGATACGCAGTATTTT
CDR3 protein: CASSLGGAYTDTQYF

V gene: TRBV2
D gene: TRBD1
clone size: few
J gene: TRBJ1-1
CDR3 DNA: TGTGCCAGCAGTGGGCCCGCAGGGGGCATAGAGAACACTGAAGCTTTCTTT
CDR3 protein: CASSGPAGGIENTEAFF

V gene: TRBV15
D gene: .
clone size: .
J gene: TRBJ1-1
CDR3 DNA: TGTGCCACCAGCAGCCCGGTCCGGGGGGCGTCGAACACTGAAGCTTTCTTT
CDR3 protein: CATSSPVRGASNTEAFF

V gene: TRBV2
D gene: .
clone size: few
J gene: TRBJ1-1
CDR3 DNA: TGTGCCAGCAGTGAACTCGGGGGAAACACTGAAGCTTTCTTT
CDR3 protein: CASSELGGNTEAFF

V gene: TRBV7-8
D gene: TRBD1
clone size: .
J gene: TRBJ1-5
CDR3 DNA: TGTGCCAGCAGTCGGGACAGGGGAGTCCTCAATCAGCCCCAGCATTTT
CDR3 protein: CASSRDRGVLNQPQHF

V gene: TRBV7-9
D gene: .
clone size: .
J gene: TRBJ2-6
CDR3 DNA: TGTGCCAGCAGCTTAGCGCTGTCAGGGTGGAGCTCTGGGGCCAACGTCCTGACTTTC
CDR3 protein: CASSLALSGWSSGANVLTF

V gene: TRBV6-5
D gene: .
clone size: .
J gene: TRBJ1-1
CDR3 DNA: TGTGCCAGCGGGAGACGGACCATGAACACTGAAGCTTTCTTT
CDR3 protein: CASGRRTMNTEAFF

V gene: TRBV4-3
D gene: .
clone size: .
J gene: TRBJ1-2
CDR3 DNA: TGCGCCAGCAGCCAAGGGCTTAAACCGGGAGGCTACACCTTC
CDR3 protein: CASSQGLKPGGYTF

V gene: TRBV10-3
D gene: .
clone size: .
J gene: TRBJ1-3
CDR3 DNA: TGTGCCATCAACGCGATCAACTCTGGAAACACCATATATTTT
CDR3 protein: CAINAINSGNTIYF

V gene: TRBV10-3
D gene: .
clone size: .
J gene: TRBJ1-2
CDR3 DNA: TGTGCCATCAGTGAGTCGGGCGTTGGCTACACCTTC
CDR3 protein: CAISESGVGYTF

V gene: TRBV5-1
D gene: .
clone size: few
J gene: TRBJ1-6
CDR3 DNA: TGCGCCAGCAGCTTGGGAGAGAACTTTAATTCACCCCTCCACTTT
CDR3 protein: CASSLGENFNSPLHF